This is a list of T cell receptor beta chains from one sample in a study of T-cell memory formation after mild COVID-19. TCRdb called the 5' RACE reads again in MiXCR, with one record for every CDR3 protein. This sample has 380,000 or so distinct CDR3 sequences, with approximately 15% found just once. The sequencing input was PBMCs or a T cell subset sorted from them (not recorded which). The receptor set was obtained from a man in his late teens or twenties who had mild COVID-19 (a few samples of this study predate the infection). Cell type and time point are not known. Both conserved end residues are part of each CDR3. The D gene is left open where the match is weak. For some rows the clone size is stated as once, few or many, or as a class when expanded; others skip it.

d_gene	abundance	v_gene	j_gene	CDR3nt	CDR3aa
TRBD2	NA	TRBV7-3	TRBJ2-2	TGTGCCAGCAGCGGTCGCCGTGCGGGGGGCCCGAACACCGGGGAGCTGTTTTTT	CASSGRRAGGPNTGELFF
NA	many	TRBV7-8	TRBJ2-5	TGTGCCAGCAGATATCCGGGCTCTTTAGGGGAGACCCAGTACTTC	CASRYPGSLGETQYF
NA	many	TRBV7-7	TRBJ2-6	TGTGCCAGCAGCCCGAGCTCTGGGGCCAACGTCCTGACTTTC	CASSPSSGANVLTF
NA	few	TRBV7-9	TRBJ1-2	TGTGCCAGCAACAGACCCGGGGAGGGGTATGGCTACACCTTC	CASNRPGEGYGYTF
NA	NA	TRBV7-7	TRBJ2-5	TGTGCTAGCAGCTTCTACGGACTCCAAGAGACCCAGTACTTC	CASSFYGLQETQYF
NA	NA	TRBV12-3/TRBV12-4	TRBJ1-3	TGTGCCAGCAGCTATGGATTTGGCACCATATATTTT	CASSYGFGTIYF
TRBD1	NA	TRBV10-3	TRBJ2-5	TGTGCCATCAGTGAGGGACAGGGGGTAGCCTCAGAGACCCAGTACTTC	CAISEGQGVASETQYF
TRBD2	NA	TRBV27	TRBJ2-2	TGTGCCAGCAGTCCAAACCCGGGGGGTCCAACCGGGGAGCTGTTTTTT	CASSPNPGGPTGELFF
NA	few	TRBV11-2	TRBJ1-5	TGTGCCAGCAGCCAAAGCTCAGGGGGCAATCAGCCCCAGCATTTT	CASSQSSGGNQPQHF
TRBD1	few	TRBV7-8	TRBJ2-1	TGTGCCAGCAGCTTGCCGGGACAGGGCCACAATGAGCAGTTCTTC	CASSLPGQGHNEQFF
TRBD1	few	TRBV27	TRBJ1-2	TGTGCCAGCAGTCCGATCCCTCCGCGGGACAGCTCCTACTACACCTTC	CASSPIPPRDSSYYTF
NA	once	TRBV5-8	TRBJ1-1	TGTGCCAGCTGTAGAACAGGGCAGGGTAACACTGAAGCTTTCTTT	CASCRTGQGNTEAFF
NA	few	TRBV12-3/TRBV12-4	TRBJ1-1	TGTGCCAGCACCGTAAGAAGGATAAACACTGAAGCTTTCTTT	CASTVRRINTEAFF
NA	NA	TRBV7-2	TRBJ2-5	TGTGCCAGCAGCTCAATAAAGAGGGGCGTACGGTACTTC	CASSSIKRGVRYF
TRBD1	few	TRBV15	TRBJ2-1	TGTGCCACCGGGACAGGGTACAATGAGCAGTTCTTC	CATGTGYNEQFF
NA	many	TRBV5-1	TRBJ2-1	TGCGCCAGCAGCTCCTCCACGACTAGCTACAATGAGCAGTTCTTC	CASSSSTTSYNEQFF
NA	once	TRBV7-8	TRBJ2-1	TGTGCCAGCCGCCTGGGGCACCGGAACGAGCAGTTCTTC	CASRLGHRNEQFF
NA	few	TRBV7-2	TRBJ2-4	TGTGCCAGCAGCTTAGTATACAGGGAGGACATTCAGTACTTC	CASSLVYREDIQYF
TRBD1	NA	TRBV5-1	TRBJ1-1	TGCGCCAGCAGCCCAATAGGACAGGGCGACACTGAAGCTTTCTTT	CASSPIGQGDTEAFF
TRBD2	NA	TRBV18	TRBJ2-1	TGTGCCAGCTCACCTCTAGCGGCGATTTCCTACAATGAGCAGTTCTTC	CASSPLAAISYNEQFF
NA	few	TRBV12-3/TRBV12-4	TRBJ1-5	TGTGCCAGCCATGCGGGTTATAGCAATCAGCCCCAGCATTTT	CASHAGYSNQPQHF
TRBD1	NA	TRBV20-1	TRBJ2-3	TGCAGTGCTAGAGATAGGGACAGGGGGGTTAGCACAGATACGCAGTATTTT	CSARDRDRGVSTDTQYF
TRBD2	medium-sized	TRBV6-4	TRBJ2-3	TGTGCCAGCAGTGAGACTAGCGGGGGCACAGATACGCAGTATTTT	CASSETSGGTDTQYF
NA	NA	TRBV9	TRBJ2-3	TGTGCCAGCAGCGTAATCGACAGATTCACAGATACGCAGTATTTT	CASSVIDRFTDTQYF
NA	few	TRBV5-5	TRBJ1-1	TGTGCCAGCAGCTTTAGCCTCAGAGACACTGAAGCTTTCTTT	CASSFSLRDTEAFF
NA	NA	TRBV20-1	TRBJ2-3	TGCAGTGCTTCCTCCCCGGGGGCAGATACGCAGTATTTT	CSASSPGADTQYF
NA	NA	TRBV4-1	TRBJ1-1	TGCGCCAGCAGCCAAGTGTCAGACTACACTGAAGCTTTCTTT	CASSQVSDYTEAFF
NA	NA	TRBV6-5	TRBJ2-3	TGTGCCAGCACAAATGGGGATACGCAGTATTTT	CASTNGDTQYF
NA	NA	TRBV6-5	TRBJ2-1	TGTGCCAGCAGTTACACTGACCAGAGGACGACTGAGCAGTTCTTC	CASSYTDQRTTEQFF
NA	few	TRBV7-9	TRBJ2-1	TGTGCCAGCACGCCTGGGCTAGACAATGAGCAGTTCTTC	CASTPGLDNEQFF
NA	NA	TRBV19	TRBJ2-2	TGTGCCACCTCCTTAAGCACCGGGGAGCTGTTTTTT	CATSLSTGELFF
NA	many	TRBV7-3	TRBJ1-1	TGTGCCAGCAGCTCCGGGAGGGGCGAAGCTTTCTTT	CASSSGRGEAFF
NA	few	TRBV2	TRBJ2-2	TGTGCCAAAGGGGTCCCCCTCGCCGGGGAGCTGTTTTTT	CAKGVPLAGELFF
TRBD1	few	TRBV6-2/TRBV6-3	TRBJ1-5	TGTGCCACGCAGGGGGCGCATCAGCCCCAGCATTTT	CATQGAHQPQHF
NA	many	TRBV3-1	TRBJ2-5	TGTGCCAGCAGCCCGTCCGACTCCCCAGAGACCCAGTACTTC	CASSPSDSPETQYF
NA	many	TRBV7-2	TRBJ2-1	TGTGCCAGCAGCCCAGACAGAGGCTCCTACAATGAGCAGTTCTTC	CASSPDRGSYNEQFF
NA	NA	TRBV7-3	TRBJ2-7	TGTGCCAGCAGCGTGTCCGGGGGGCGTTACGAGCAGTACTTC	CASSVSGGRYEQYF
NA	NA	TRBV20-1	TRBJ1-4	TGCAGTGCTAGAGATCAGTTAGGAACTAATGAAAAACTGTTTTTT	CSARDQLGTNEKLFF
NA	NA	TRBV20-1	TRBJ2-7	TGCAGTGCTAGCCGTAGCTTATGGTCCTACGAGCAGTACTTC	CSASRSLWSYEQYF
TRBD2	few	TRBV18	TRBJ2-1	TGTGCCAGCTCACCACTAGGACTAGCGGGGAGGAATGAGCAGTTCTTC	CASSPLGLAGRNEQFF
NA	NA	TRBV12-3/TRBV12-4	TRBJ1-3	TGTGCCAGCGGTCTATGGAGCTCTGGAAACACCATATATTTT	CASGLWSSGNTIYF
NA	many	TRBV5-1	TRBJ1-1	TGCGCCAGCCACCAGGGGCGTAGGAAGGATGAAGCTTTCTTT	CASHQGRRKDEAFF
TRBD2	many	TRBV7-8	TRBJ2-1	TGTGCCAGCAGCTCGTATGGCGCTAGCGGGGGGCGACAGTTCTTC	CASSSYGASGGRQFF
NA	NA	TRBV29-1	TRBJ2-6	TGCAGCGCCCGACTGACCTCTGGGGCCAACGTCCTGACTTTC	CSARLTSGANVLTF
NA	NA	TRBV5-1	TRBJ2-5	TGCGCCAGCAGCTTGACGGTGGGGGGAGAGACCCAGTACTTC	CASSLTVGGETQYF
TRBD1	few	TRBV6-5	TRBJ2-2	TGTGCCAGCAGTTACTTCACACAGGGGGCTCCCGAAACCGGGGAGCTGTTTTTT	CASSYFTQGAPETGELFF
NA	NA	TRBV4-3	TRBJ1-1	TGCGCCAGCAGCCAAGATTGGGGGGTAACTGAAGCTTTCTTT	CASSQDWGVTEAFF
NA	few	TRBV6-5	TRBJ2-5	TGTGCCAGCAGTTACATACATGAGGAGACCCAGTACTTC	CASSYIHEETQYF
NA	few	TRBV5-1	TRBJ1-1	TGCGCCAGCAGCTTTGAGGGTATGAACACTGAAGCTTTCTTT	CASSFEGMNTEAFF
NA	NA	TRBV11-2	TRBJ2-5	TGTGCCAGCAGGGAGGGCTGGCCGGAGACCCAGTACTTC	CASREGWPETQYF
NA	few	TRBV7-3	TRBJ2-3	TGTGCCAGCAGCTTTCCTGGGGATACGCAGTATTTT	CASSFPGDTQYF
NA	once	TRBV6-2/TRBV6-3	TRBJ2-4	TGTGCCAGCAGTTACTCGAGACGGGGCGTTCAGTACTTC	CASSYSRRGVQYF
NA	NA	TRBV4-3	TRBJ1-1	TGCGCCAGCAGTCGAAGGGACGGACTCATGAACACTGAAGCTTTCTTT	CASSRRDGLMNTEAFF
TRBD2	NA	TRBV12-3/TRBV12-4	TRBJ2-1	TGTGCCAGCAGTCGGAGCGGGGGGGCCGGTAATGAGCAGTTCTTC	CASSRSGGAGNEQFF
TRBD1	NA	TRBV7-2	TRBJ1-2	TGTGCCAGCAGCTCCTGGACAGGAAACTATGGCTACACCTTC	CASSSWTGNYGYTF
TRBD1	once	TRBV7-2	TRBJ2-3	TGTGCCAGCAGATTTAACACAGGGGGAGGAGATACGCAGTATTTT	CASRFNTGGGDTQYF
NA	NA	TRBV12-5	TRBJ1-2	TGTGCTAGTGGTTTGGGTCTCCCCAATGGCTACACCTTC	CASGLGLPNGYTF